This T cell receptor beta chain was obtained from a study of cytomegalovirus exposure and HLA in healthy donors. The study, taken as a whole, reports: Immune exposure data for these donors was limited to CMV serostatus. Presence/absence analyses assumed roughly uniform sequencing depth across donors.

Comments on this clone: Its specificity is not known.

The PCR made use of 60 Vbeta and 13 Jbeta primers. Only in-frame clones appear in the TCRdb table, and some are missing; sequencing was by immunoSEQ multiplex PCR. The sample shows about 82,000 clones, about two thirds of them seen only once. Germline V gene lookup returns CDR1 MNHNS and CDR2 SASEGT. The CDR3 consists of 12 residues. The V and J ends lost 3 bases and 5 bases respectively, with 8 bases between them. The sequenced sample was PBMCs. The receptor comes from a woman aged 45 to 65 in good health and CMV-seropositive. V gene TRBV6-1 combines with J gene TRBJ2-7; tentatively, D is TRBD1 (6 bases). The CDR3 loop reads CASSDPGDEQYF. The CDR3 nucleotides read TGTGCCAGCAGTGACCCAGGGGACGAGCAGTACTTC.